What follows describes a single T cell receptor (beta chain). Its antigen is undetermined. Trimming pared 4 bases from V and 14 bases from J, leaving 19 bases between. The CDR3 loop spans 14 amino acids. Germline V lookup: CDR1 SGHRS, CDR2 YFSETQ. The entry originates in a study of cytomegalovirus exposure and HLA in healthy donors. Study context: Of over 300 genotyped donors, roughly 80% clustered with self-reported Caucasian donors. Study-wide points: CMV serostatus was the sole immune exposure data available. In an earlier analysis, in under 700 donors, most V segments appeared productive either ~87% or ~30% of the time. The study reported that TCR beta sequences accurately predicted HLA-A and HLA-B alleles in most subjects.

PCR was performed using 60 Vbeta and 13 Jbeta primers. Sequencing was performed with immunoSEQ multiplex PCR; in TCRdb, only in-frame clones are kept and a portion is missing. The table records under 150,000 clones, 70% to 90% of them present only once. This chain connects TRBV5-1 to TRBJ1-6; unclear D gene. Sequences were obtained from PBMCs. The clonotype originates from a man aged 35-49 years in good health and CMV-seronegative. This CDR3 is CASSLSTAGRSLHF. CDR3 in DNA: TGCGCCAGCAGCCTGTCGACGGCGGGTCGTTCCCTCCACTTT.